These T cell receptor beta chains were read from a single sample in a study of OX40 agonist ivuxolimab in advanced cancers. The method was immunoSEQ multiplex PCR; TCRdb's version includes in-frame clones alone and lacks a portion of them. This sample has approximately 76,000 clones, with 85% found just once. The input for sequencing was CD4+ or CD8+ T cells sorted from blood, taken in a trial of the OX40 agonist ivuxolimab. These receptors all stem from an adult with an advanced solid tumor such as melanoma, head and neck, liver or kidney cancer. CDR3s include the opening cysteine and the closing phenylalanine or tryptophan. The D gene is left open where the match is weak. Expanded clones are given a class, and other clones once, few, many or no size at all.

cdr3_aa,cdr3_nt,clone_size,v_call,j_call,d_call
CASSTSWGLSYEQYF,TGTGCCAGTAGTACTAGCTGGGGGCTCTCCTACGAGCAGTACTTC,NA,TRBV19,TRBJ2-7,NA
CSVAGPRQNIQYF,TGCAGCGTTGCGGGGCCGAGGCAAAACATTCAGTACTTC,NA,TRBV29-1,TRBJ2-4,NA
CASSRGQRYEQYF,TGCGCCAGCTCGCGGGGACAGCGCTACGAGCAGTACTTC,NA,TRBV5-1,TRBJ2-7,NA
CASSVGAPLAGDQETQYF,TGTGCCAGCAGCGTAGGGGCCCCCCTAGCGGGGGACCAAGAGACCCAGTACTTC,NA,TRBV9,TRBJ2-5,TRBD2
CASRTGQGGGYEQYF,TGTGCCAGCAGAACCGGACAGGGTGGCGGCTACGAGCAGTACTTC,NA,TRBV27,TRBJ2-7,TRBD1
CASSFGGGSYSGNTIYF,TGTGCCAGCAGCTTCGGGGGGGGGTCCTACTCTGGAAACACCATATATTTT,NA,TRBV5-8,TRBJ1-3,NA
CASSLRWLRKNEQFF,TGTGCCAGCAGCCTAAGGTGGCTTCGAAAGAATGAGCAGTTCTTC,few,TRBV7-2,TRBJ2-1,NA
CASSFRGAGGFTDTQYF,TGCGCCAGCAGCTTCCGGGGAGCGGGGGGGTTCACAGATACGCAGTATTTT,NA,TRBV5-1,TRBJ2-3,TRBD2
CASSSRTGRYEQYF,TGTGCCAGTAGTTCTCGGACAGGGAGGTACGAGCAGTACTTC,NA,TRBV19,TRBJ2-7,TRBD1
CASSLLQGQPQHF,TGTGCCAGCAGCCTGCTCCAGGGTCAGCCCCAGCATTTT,once,TRBV14,TRBJ1-5,NA
CASSQGQGRETQYF,TGCGCCAGCAGTCAGGGACAGGGGAGGGAGACCCAGTACTTC,NA,TRBV5-1,TRBJ2-5,TRBD1
CASSLDRVEETQYF,TGTGCCAGCAGCTTAGATCGAGTGGAAGAGACCCAGTACTTC,NA,TRBV7-2,TRBJ2-5,NA
CASSKPGQGDAQYF,TGTGCCAGCAGCAAGCCGGGACAGGGGGATGCGCAGTACTTC,NA,TRBV11-2,TRBJ2-7,TRBD1
CASSLRQGGRTDTQYF,TGTGCCAGCAGCTTAAGACAGGGAGGGCGCACAGATACGCAGTATTTT,NA,TRBV7-2,TRBJ2-3,NA
CASSLAQGYDEQYF,TGTGCCAGCAGCTTAGCGCAGGGGTACGACGAGCAGTACTTC,NA,TRBV7-2,TRBJ2-7,NA
CASSQQGESAEAFF,TGTGCCAGTAGTCAACAGGGGGAATCGGCTGAAGCTTTCTTT,NA,TRBV19,TRBJ1-1,TRBD1
CASSPPWTGNEQFF,TGCGCCAGCAGCCCGCCCTGGACTGGCAATGAGCAGTTCTTC,NA,TRBV5-1,TRBJ2-1,NA
CASGSDDRGLYEQYF,TGTGCCAGCGGAAGCGATGACAGGGGGCTTTACGAGCAGTACTTC,NA,TRBV25-1,TRBJ2-7,TRBD1
CASSLAGGTDTQYF,TGTGCCAGCAGCTTAGCGGGGGGGACAGATACGCAGTATTTT,NA,TRBV7-2,TRBJ2-3,TRBD2
CASSEDPTGGHWEQYF,TGTGCCAGCAGTGAAGACCCGACAGGGGGCCATTGGGAGCAGTACTTC,NA,TRBV6-1,TRBJ2-7,TRBD1
CASSPQSNQPQHF,TGTGCCAGTTCGCCACAATCTAATCAGCCCCAGCATTTT,NA,TRBV6-4,TRBJ1-5,NA
CASSFGSANQPQHF,TGTGCCAGCAGCTTTGGTTCAGCCAATCAGCCCCAGCATTTT,NA,TRBV7-9,TRBJ1-5,NA
CASSKSGQTYF,TGTGCCAGCAGCAAATCCGGCCAAACGTACTTC,NA,TRBV21-1,TRBJ2-5,NA
CASSLAQGIQPQHF,TGTGCCAGCAGCTTAGCGCAGGGCATACAGCCCCAGCATTTT,few,TRBV7-2,TRBJ1-5,NA
CATVLGRDSPLHF,TGTGCCACAGTTTTGGGACGGGATTCACCCCTCCACTTT,NA,TRBV6-1,TRBJ1-6,NA